The next 28 T cell receptor beta chains were all read from a single sample in a study of beta chain features in type 1 diabetes. Overall study results and limits: When Type 1 diabetes patients were examined, their TCRB CDR3s proved moderately but significantly shorter in all four CD4+ subsets.

Which antigens these TCRs recognize remains unknown. Reverse transcribing all isolated RNA meant expressed TCRB transcripts were sequenced. The table came from immunoSEQ multiplex PCR; TCRdb's copy has only in-frame clones and leaves some out. The top ten clones hold less than 0.02% of a sample with roughly 290,000 clones, about 15% of them seen once. Sequencing was performed on naive CD4+ T cells from blood. The source of these receptors is a man aged 18 to 30 with type 1 diabetes.

This chain connects TRBV18 to TRBJ1-2; no clear D. V lost 3 bases, J lost 8 bases, and 10 bases lay in between. The CDR3 is 12 amino acids. Germline lookup yields CDR1 KGHSH and CDR2 LQKENI. CDR3 sequence: CASSPVAFGYTF. In DNA form, the CDR3 reads TGTGCCAGCTCACCCGTGGCCTTCGGCTACACCTTC.

The chain employs TRBV28 and TRBJ1-2, with 7 bases aligning to TRBD1. The CDR3 has 13 amino acids. The V gene end was trimmed by 6 bases and the J gene end by 5 bases; junction bases not matched to a gene: 6. Germline-derived CDR1 and CDR2 are MDHEN and SYDVKM. CDR3 loop: CASSRGQAYGYTF. CDR3 DNA sequence: TGTGCCAGCAGCCGAGGACAGGCTTATGGCTACACCTTC.

This clone came up a few times. J is TRBJ2-7 and V is TRBV18; 7 nucleotides line up with TRBD2. The CDR3 runs 12 residues. The germline V gene has CDR1 KGHSH and CDR2 LQKENI. Trimming at V came to 8 bases and at J to 3 bases, leaving 4 bases not matched to a gene. The CDR3 coding sequence is TGTGCCAGCCACGGGGGGAGCTACGAGCAGTACTTC. It encodes CASHGGSYEQYF.

The genes are TRBV18 and TRBJ2-2; 9 bases are shared with TRBD2. CDR1 and CDR2 from the germline V gene are KGHSH and LQKENI. CDR3 length: 17 amino acids. Trimming removed 1 base from V and 5 bases from J; junction bases left unmatched: 8. The CDR3 bases are TGTGCCAGCTCACCACGAAGCGGGGGGCAACAGACCGGGGAGCTGTTTTTT. Residues: CASSPRSGGQQTGELFF.

J is TRBJ2-7 and V is TRBV27, with TRBD1 matching over 10 bases. The J segment lost 4 bases and the V segment lost 5 bases, leaving 14 bases of the junction unmatched. Germline V lookup: CDR1 MNHEY, CDR2 SMNVEV (reference sequence). The CDR3 totals 17 residues. This chain's CDR3 is CASSTRLSGQGFYEQYF. In DNA form, the CDR3 reads TGTGCCAGCAGTACGCGGCTCTCGGGACAGGGGTTTTACGAGCAGTACTTC.

The rearrangement joins TRBV7-9 to TRBJ2-7; D perhaps matches TRBD1 (6 bases). V lost 5 bases to trimming and J lost 0 bases, with 11 bases between them. This CDR3 has 14 residues. The germline V gene has CDR1 SEHNR and CDR2 FQNEAQ (reference sequence). The CDR3 here is CASSARGYSYEQYF. In DNA, the CDR3 is TGTGCCAGCAGCGCCAGGGGCTACTCCTACGAGCAGTACTTC.

Concerning this clone: The sample holds other DNA sequences that translate to the same CDR3. The chain carries TRBV5-1 and TRBJ2-5; 10 bases line up with TRBD2. The ends lost 0 bases at V and 2 bases at J; junction bases unmatched: 1. Germline-derived CDR1 and CDR2 are SGHRS and YFSETQ. CDR3 length: 15 amino acids. The CDR3 region is CASSLGLAGQETQYF. The CDR3 DNA sequence: TGCGCCAGCAGCTTGGGACTAGCGGGTCAAGAGACCCAGTACTTC.

This clone was counted a few times. The chain carries TRBV10-3 and TRBJ2-1, with 7 bases matching TRBD1. Per the germline V gene, CDR1 is ENHRY and CDR2 is SYGVKD. With V trimmed by 10 bases and J by 6 bases, 12 bases remained unmatched. The CDR3 is 14 residues long. CDR3 sequence reads: CATRPGQNFNEQFF. CDR3 nucleotides: TGTGCCACACGGCCGGGACAGAACTTCAATGAGCAGTTCTTC.

The chain couples TRBV29-1 to TRBJ1-5; D remains unclear. The germline CDR1 and CDR2 sequences are SQVTM and ANQGSEA. V lost 7 bases and J lost 2, with 12 bases in between. The CDR3 totals 13 residues. This CDR3 is CSALTVGNQPQHF. The CDR3 region has the DNA TGCAGCGCTTTAACGGTGGGCAATCAGCCCCAGCATTTT.

This clone was picked up a small number of times. The J gene is TRBJ1-6, the V gene TRBV28; a weak D match, TRBD1 (5 bases). Trimming took 6 bases from V and 1 from J, leaving 10 bases between them. The CDR3 contains 15 residues. Per germline, CDR1 MDHEN and CDR2 SYDVKM. As DNA, the CDR3 is TGTGCCAGCAGCGGAGGGGCTTCCTATAATTCACCCCTCCACTTT. Amino acids: CASSGGASYNSPLHF.

This rearrangement joins TRBV10-3 to TRBJ2-6, with a possible D match to TRBD1 (5 bases). Trimming removed 1 base from V and 2 bases from J, with 9 bases in between. Germline CDR1 ENHRY, CDR2 SYGVKD. The CDR3 is made up of 16 amino acids. For the CDR3, the DNA is TGTGCCATCAGTGAGTACGAAGGGGCTGGGGCCAACGTCCTGACTTTC. Its translation is CAISEYEGAGANVLTF.

This clone showed up just a few times. The V call is TRBV19, the J call TRBJ1-1; 9 nucleotides match TRBD1. The V gene end was trimmed by 7 bases and the J gene end by 0 bases; junction bases not matched to a gene: 9. In germline, CDR1 is LNHDA, CDR2 SQIVND (reference sequence). The CDR3 runs 16 residues. CDR3 protein: CASIKQGARLNTEAFF. The CDR3 DNA sequence: TGTGCCAGTATAAAACAGGGGGCGCGTCTGAACACTGAAGCTTTCTTT.

The chain links TRBV5-4 to TRBJ2-2; D is undetermined. V gave up 0 bases and J gave up 1 base, with 4 bases separating them. CDR3 length equals 14 residues. Germline assignment: CDR1 SGHNT and CDR2 YYREEE (reference sequence). CDR3 amino acids: CASSLAGNTGELFF. As DNA, the CDR3 is TGTGCCAGCAGCTTGGCGGGGAACACCGGGGAGCTGTTTTTT.

The genes are TRBV9 and TRBJ1-1; D is unclear. Germline loops: CDR1 SGDLS, CDR2 YYNGEE. The CDR3 sequence is 14 residues long. Deletions cut 0 bases from V and 0 bases from J, with 6 bases between. The CDR3 sequence is CASSVAAMNTEAFF. CDR3 nucleotide sequence: TGTGCCAGCAGCGTAGCAGCGATGAACACTGAAGCTTTCTTT.

The chain recombines TRBV27 with TRBJ2-7; 8 bases line up with TRBD1. Germline V gene lookup returns CDR1 MNHEY and CDR2 SMNVEV (reference sequence). V shed 2 bases, J shed 2 bases, and the junction held 2 bases outside the gene matches. There are 14 residues in the CDR3. CDR3 nucleotide sequence: TGTGCCAGCAGTTTAAACAGGGGGGCCTACGAGCAGTACTTC. This codes for CASSLNRGAYEQYF.

The CDR3 is CASSPTAGGLTDTQYF. The CDR3 nucleotides read TGTGCCAGCTCACCGACGGCGGGGGGGCTGACAGATACGCAGTATTTT. The genes are TRBV18 and TRBJ2-3, with 9 bases aligning to TRBD2. CDR1 and CDR2 from the germline V gene are KGHSH and LQKENI. The CDR3 contains 16 residues. The trim removed 3 bases at V and 3 bases at J, leaving 7 bases unmatched.

This clone has more than one count but fewer than ten. The rearrangement uses TRBV6-5 and TRBJ2-2; 11 nucleotides agree with TRBD2. The germline V gene has CDR1 MNHEY and CDR2 SVGAGI. The CDR3 is 16 amino acids. The J segment lost 13 bases and the V segment lost 3 bases, leaving 13 bases of the junction unmatched. CDR3 residues: CASSYTVAGGARALFF. The CDR3, as DNA: TGTGCCAGCAGTTATACGGTAGCGGGGGGGGCCCGGGCGCTGTTTTTT.

This clone came up a few times. V and J are TRBV2 and TRBJ1-1; D perhaps matches TRBD1 (6 bases). Germline V lookup: CDR1 SNHLY, CDR2 FYNNEI. Trimming left V 7 bases short and J 4 bases short, with 10 bases between. The CDR3 totals 12 residues. Here the CDR3 reads CASNTGSTEAFF. For the CDR3, the DNA is TGTGCCAGCAACACAGGGTCCACTGAAGCTTTCTTT.

The sample holds a few counts of this clone. The chain is built from TRBV29-1 and TRBJ2-1, with D possibly matching TRBD2 (5 bases). Trimming removed 5 bases from V and 6 bases from J, with 17 bases in between. The germline CDR1 and CDR2 sequences are SQVTM and ANQGSEA. This CDR3 has 14 amino acids. Here the CDR3 DNA reads TGCAGCGTTATGGCCTTACTAGTGATCAATGAGCAGTTCTTC. Translating it yields CSVMALLVINEQFF.

This clone was observed a handful of times. In the same sample, other DNA sequences code for this CDR3. The gene calls are TRBV5-1 and TRBJ2-5; D remains ambiguous. This CDR3 is built from 12 residues. V was pared by 1 base and J by 4 bases, with 5 bases between. Germline V lookup: CDR1 SGHRS, CDR2 YFSETQ. CDR3 region: CASSLSGETQYF. In DNA form, the CDR3 reads TGCGCCAGCAGCTTGTCCGGAGAGACCCAGTACTTC.

The chain recombines TRBV7-2 with TRBJ2-1, with 12 nucleotides matching TRBD2. Germline loops: CDR1 SGHTA, CDR2 FQGNSA. V gave up 5 bases and J gave up 4 bases; unmatched junction bases: 3. The CDR3 loop spans 15 amino acids. CDR3 sequence reads: CASSGGLAGYNEQFF. In nucleotides, the CDR3 is TGTGCCAGCAGCGGAGGACTAGCGGGATACAATGAGCAGTTCTTC.

This chain connects TRBV4-2 to TRBJ2-3; 11 nucleotides match TRBD2. This CDR3 has 15 residues. After removal of 3 bases from V and 4 bases from J, the junction contained 3 bases not matched to a gene. CDR1 LGHNA and CDR2 YNFKEQ come from the germline V gene. CDR3 protein: CASSQLAGGSDTQYF. CDR3 DNA: TGTGCCAGCAGCCAGCTAGCGGGAGGATCAGATACGCAGTATTTT.

This clone was detected only a few times. The chain is built from TRBV28 and TRBJ2-4, with D possibly TRBD1 on 6 matching bases. The germline CDR1 and CDR2 sequences are MDHEN and SYDVKM. V lost 6 bases and J lost 8, with 17 bases in between. CDR3 length: 14 residues. The CDR3 region has the DNA TGTGCCAGCAGCCTACAGGGCCAAAGGTACATTCAGTACTTC. Amino acid sequence: CASSLQGQRYIQYF.

This rearrangement joins TRBV9 to TRBJ2-5, with 9 bases lining up with TRBD2. Germline V CDR1 and CDR2: SGDLS, YYNGEE. The trim removed 0 bases at V and 5 bases at J, leaving 5 bases unmatched. The CDR3 totals 15 residues. The CDR3 reads CASSVEGRGGETQYF. In DNA, the CDR3 is TGTGCCAGCAGCGTAGAGGGGCGGGGGGGCGAGACCCAGTACTTC.

This clone was seen a handful of times. The chain combines TRBV10-3 with TRBJ1-2, with 8 bases fitting TRBD1. Germline CDR1 and CDR2: ENHRY and SYGVKD. J was trimmed by 4 bases and V by 6 bases; bases with no gene match: 13. This CDR3 region has 16 residues. The CDR3 protein is CAIRPGQDRFGYGYTF. CDR3 sequence (DNA): TGTGCCATCAGGCCGGGACAGGATAGATTTGGCTATGGCTACACCTTC.

This clone was found a few times. The chain employs TRBV7-6 and TRBJ2-7; 12 bases are shared with TRBD2. V was pared by 5 bases and J by 8 bases, with 4 bases of the junction left unmatched. From germline, CDR1 is SGHVS and CDR2 FNYEAQ. CDR3 length equals 13 residues. The CDR3 DNA is TGTGCCAGCAGCCGGACTAGCGGGGAACAGCAGTACTTC. The encoded protein is CASSRTSGEQQYF.

The rearrangement joins TRBV5-4 to TRBJ2-1, with 9 bases lining up with TRBD2. The ends lost 0 bases at V and 0 bases at J; junction bases unmatched: 7. This CDR3 comprises 18 residues. The germline CDR1 and CDR2 sequences are SGHNT and YYREEE (reference sequence). The CDR3 spells CASSLGLAGFSSYNEQFF. CDR3 DNA: TGTGCCAGCAGCTTGGGGCTAGCGGGGTTTAGCTCCTACAATGAGCAGTTCTTC. Full variable domain (outside the CDR3, taken from reference TRBV5-4 and TRBJ2-1): ETGVTQSPTHLIKTRGQQVTLRCSSQSGHNTVSWYQQALGQGPQFIFQYYREEENGRGNFPPRFSGLQFPNYSSELNVNALELDDSALYLCASSLGLAGFSSYNEQFFGPGTRLTVL.

This clone was counted a few times. This chain joins TRBV29-1 and TRBJ1-4; 9 nucleotides agree with TRBD1. CDR3 size: 13 residues. The V segment lost 4 bases and the J segment 5 bases; nucleotides outside the gene matches: 2. The germline CDR1 and CDR2 sequences are SQVTM and ANQGSEA. The CDR3 spells CSVVDRGNEKLFF. The CDR3 nucleotides read TGCAGCGTTGTTGACAGGGGGAATGAAAAACTGTTTTTT.